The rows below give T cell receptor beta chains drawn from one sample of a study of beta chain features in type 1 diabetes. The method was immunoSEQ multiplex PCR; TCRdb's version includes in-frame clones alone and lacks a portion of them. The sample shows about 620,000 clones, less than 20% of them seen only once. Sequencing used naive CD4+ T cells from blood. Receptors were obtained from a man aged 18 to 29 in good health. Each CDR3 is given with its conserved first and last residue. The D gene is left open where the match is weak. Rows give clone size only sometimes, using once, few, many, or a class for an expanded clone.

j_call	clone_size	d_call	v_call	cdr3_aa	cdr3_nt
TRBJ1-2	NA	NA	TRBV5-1	CASSLGQPYGYTF	TGCGCCAGCAGCTTGGGACAGCCCTATGGCTACACCTTC
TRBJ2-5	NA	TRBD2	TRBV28	CASTLPRRLAEETQYF	TGTGCCAGCACCCTACCCCGACGACTAGCGGAAGAGACCCAGTACTTC
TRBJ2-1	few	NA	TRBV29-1	CSVPWGGQLNEQFF	TGCAGCGTTCCGTGGGGGGGCCAGCTCAATGAGCAGTTCTTC
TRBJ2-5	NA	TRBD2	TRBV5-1	CASTQSGAQETQYF	TGCGCCAGCACACAGAGCGGGGCCCAAGAGACCCAGTACTTC
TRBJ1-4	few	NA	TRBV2	CASSEFGPGEKLFF	TGTGCCAGCAGTGAATTTGGACCGGGGGAAAAACTGTTTTTT
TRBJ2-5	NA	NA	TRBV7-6	CASSLGQKTQYF	TGTGCCAGCAGCTTAGGTCAGAAGACCCAGTACTTC
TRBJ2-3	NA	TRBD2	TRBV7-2	CASSARLAGGVDTQYF	TGTGCCAGCAGCGCCCGACTAGCGGGAGGGGTTGATACGCAGTATTTT
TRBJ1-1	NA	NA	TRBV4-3	CASSQDLGRGPEAFF	TGCGCCAGCAGCCAAGATTTGGGCCGAGGACCTGAAGCTTTCTTT
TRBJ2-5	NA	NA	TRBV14	CASSQLETQYF	TGTGCCAGCAGCCAACTAGAGACCCAGTACTTC
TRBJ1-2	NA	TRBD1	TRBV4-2	CASSRRDRGGYTF	TGTGCCAGCAGCCGCCGGGACAGGGGTGGCTACACCTTC
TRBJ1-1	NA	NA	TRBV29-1	CSVVGGTEAFF	TGCAGCGTTGTAGGGGGCACTGAAGCTTTCTTT
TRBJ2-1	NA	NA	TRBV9	CASSPQGHNGQFF	TGTGCCAGCAGCCCCCAGGGGCACAATGGGCAGTTCTTC